This record concerns one TCR beta chain sequence. What it binds is unknown. The data were obtained in a study of T cell repertoires in cytomegalovirus infection. TCRdb itself ran the reads through MiXCR, one entry per CDR3 protein. The repertoire consists of just under 500,000 distinct CDR3 sequences, with around 35% occurring once and the leading ten covering roughly 15%. Sample: cultured PBMCs, taken from culture after CMV antigen stimulation. This TCR derives from a human donor in good health (CMV status not recorded). Some clones in this sample may be carry-over from other donors' samples.

The CDR3 is CASSTRDRGSYNEQFF. CDR3 in DNA: TGTGCCAGCAGCACCCGGGACAGGGGCTCCTACAATGAGCAGTTCTTC. This chain connects TRBV5-4 to TRBJ2-1; the match to TRBD1 covers 10 bases. The trim removed 4 bases at V and 0 bases at J, leaving 4 bases unmatched. CDR1 is SGHNT, CDR2 YYREEE, per germline (reference sequence). This CDR3 has 16 amino acids.